The text below deals with one TCR beta chain. This sample includes further DNA sequences coding for the same CDR3. These data originate in a study of blood T cell repertoires in COVID-19. As for the study in general: Collection of acute and convalescent COVID-19 samples took place in the United States, Italy and Spain. Sources were T cells, B-cell-depleted T cells, or PBMCs; the material itself was cDNA or gDNA.

The authors' processing: Amplification from reference gene primers served as the basis for estimated nucleated cell counts. Profiling relied on immunoSEQ multiplex PCR, and the TCRdb table lists in-frame clones only, not all of them. V, J and clone size are those of that table, while D and trimming were read from the DNA. Of about 340,000 clones listed, almost 90% are singletons. Enrolment of Seattle patients took place during active infection, and they were followed longitudinally. The CDR3 loop spans 16 amino acids. CDR1 and CDR2 (germline): SGHRS, YFSETQ. The trim removed 4 bases at V and 1 base at J, leaving 6 bases unmatched.

What was sequenced was peripheral blood. The source of this sequence is an older woman with COVID-19, enrolled during active disease. The chain uses TRBV5-1 and TRBJ2-2, with 8 bases matching TRBD2. The DNA for the CDR3 is TGCGCCAGCAGCATCGCGAGCGGGGGGAACACCGGGGAGCTGTTTTTT. This sequence encodes CASSIASGGNTGELFF.